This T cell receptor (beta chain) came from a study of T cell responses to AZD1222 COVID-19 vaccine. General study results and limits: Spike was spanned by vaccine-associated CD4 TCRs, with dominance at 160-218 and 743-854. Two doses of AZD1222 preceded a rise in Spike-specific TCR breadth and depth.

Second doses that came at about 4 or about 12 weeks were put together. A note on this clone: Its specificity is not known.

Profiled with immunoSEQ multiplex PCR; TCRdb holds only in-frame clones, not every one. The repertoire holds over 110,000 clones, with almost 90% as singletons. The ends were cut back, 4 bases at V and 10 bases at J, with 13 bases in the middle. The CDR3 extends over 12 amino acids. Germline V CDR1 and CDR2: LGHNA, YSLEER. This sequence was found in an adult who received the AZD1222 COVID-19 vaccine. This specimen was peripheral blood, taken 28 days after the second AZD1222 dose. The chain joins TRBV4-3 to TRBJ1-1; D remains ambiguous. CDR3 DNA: TGCGCCAGCAGCCCCGGTGGATTCGTAGCTTTCTTT. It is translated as CASSPGGFVAFF.